A selection of T cell receptor beta chains follows, all from one sample in a study of blood T cell repertoires in COVID-19. Here immunoSEQ multiplex PCR was the method, and the copy in TCRdb shows in-frame clones only, minus some. The sample holds fewer than 90,000 clones; approximately 91% are singletons and the top ten take 5.5% to 7.5%. What was sequenced was peripheral blood. The receptor set was obtained from a man between 65 and 80 years old with acute or convalescent COVID-19. Each CDR3 is given with its conserved first and last residue. D genes are given only for firm matches. The size of a clone is reported for some rows only, either as once, few or many, or as a class for expanded clones.

abundance	v_gene	d_gene	CDR3aa
few	TRBV10-2	TRBD2	CASSESVGGLTQYF
-	TRBV7-7	-	CASSLGSGTDTQYF
-	TRBV6-2/TRBV6-3	TRBD1	CASSYSDRGPRYTF
-	TRBV19	-	CASSFPGSYEQYF
-	TRBV19	TRBD1	CASSPGTGLYEQYF
-	TRBV5-1	-	CASSLPQNTETFF
-	TRBV20-1	-	CSARGGEQFF
-	TRBV19	TRBD1	CASSSRTGGRSNQPQHF
-	TRBV7-2	-	CASSLVEIHEQYF
-	TRBV19	-	CASTSAGRGNEQFF
-	TRBV5-6	-	CASSFSTTNEKLFF
-	TRBV20-1	-	CSASGRDNEQFF
-	TRBV27	TRBD1	CASSPRQGDTGELFF
-	TRBV21-1	-	CASSKRRERATSYEQYF
-	TRBV7-2	TRBD2	CASSLRLAEADTQYF
-	TRBV5-4	TRBD1	CASSLRTGIETQYF
-	TRBV6-5	TRBD1	CASSSGTGAGNTIYF
-	TRBV7-9	-	CASSSQLGPYEQYF
once	TRBV3-1/TRBV3-2	TRBD2	CASGSGGYEQYF
-	TRBV28	TRBD1	CASSGRQGNQPQHF
once	TRBV4-1	-	CASSQAPPGEGFADTQYF
-	TRBV2	-	CASSEREYTEAFF
-	TRBV29-1	-	CSVAPGLNTEAFF
-	TRBV18	-	CASSLPTSTDTQYF
-	TRBV28	TRBD2	CASSFLGGGRTDTQYF
-	TRBV27	-	CASSSWGLSNQPQHF
-	TRBV5-1	TRBD1	CASREGQGADTQYF
-	TRBV3-1/TRBV3-2	TRBD2	CASSQETGLAGDSNTGELFF